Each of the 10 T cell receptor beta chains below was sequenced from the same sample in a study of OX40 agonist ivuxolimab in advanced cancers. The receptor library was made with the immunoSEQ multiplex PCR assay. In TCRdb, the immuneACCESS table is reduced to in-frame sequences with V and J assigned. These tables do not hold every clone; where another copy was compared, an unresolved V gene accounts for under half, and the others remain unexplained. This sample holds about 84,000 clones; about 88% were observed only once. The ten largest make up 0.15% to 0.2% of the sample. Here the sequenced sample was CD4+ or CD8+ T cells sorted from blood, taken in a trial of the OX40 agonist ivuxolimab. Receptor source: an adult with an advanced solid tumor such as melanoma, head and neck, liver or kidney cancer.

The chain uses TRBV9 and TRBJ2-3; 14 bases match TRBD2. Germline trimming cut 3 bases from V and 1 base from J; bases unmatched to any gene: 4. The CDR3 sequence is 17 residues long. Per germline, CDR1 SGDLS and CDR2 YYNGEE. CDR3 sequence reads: CASSAGLAGGGTDTQYF. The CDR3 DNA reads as TGTGCCAGCAGCGCAGGACTAGCGGGGGGAGGCACAGATACGCAGTATTTT.

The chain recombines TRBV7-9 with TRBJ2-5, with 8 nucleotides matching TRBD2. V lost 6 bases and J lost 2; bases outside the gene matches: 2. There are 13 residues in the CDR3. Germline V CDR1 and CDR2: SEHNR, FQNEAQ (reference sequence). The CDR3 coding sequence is TGTGCCAGCAGTATAGCGGGGCAAGAGACCCAGTACTTC. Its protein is CASSIAGQETQYF.

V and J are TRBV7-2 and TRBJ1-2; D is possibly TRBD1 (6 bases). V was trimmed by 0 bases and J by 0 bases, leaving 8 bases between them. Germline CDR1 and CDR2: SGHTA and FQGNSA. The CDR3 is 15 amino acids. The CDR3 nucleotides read TGTGCCAGCAGCTTAGCTGGGGGGCCTAACTATGGCTACACCTTC. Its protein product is CASSLAGGPNYGYTF.

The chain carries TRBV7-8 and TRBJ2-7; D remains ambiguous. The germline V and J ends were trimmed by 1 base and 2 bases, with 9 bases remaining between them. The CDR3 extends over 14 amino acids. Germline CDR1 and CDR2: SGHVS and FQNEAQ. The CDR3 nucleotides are TGTGCCAGCAGCTTAGATGGTAGTCCCTACGAGCAGTACTTC. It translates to CASSLDGSPYEQYF. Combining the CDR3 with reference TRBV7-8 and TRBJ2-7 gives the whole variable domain GAGVSQSPRYKVAKRGQDVALRCDPISGHVSLFWYQQALGQGPEFLTYFQNEAQLDKSGLPSDRFFAERPEGSVSTLKIQRTQQEDSAVYLCASSLDGSPYEQYFGPGTRLTVT.

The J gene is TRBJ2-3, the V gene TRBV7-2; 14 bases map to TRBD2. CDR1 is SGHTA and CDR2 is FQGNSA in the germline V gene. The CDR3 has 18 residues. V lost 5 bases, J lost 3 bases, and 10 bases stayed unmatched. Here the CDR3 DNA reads TGTGCCAGCAGCGTGACTAGCGGGAGGGCCAGTAGTACAGATACGCAGTATTTT. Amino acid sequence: CASSVTSGRASSTDTQYF.

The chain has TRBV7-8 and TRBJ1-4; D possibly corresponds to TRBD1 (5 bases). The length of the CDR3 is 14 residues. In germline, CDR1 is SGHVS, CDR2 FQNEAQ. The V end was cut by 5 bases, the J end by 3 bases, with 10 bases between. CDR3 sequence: CASSQGGANEKLFF. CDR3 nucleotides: TGTGCCAGCAGCCAGGGCGGAGCTAATGAAAAACTGTTTTTT.

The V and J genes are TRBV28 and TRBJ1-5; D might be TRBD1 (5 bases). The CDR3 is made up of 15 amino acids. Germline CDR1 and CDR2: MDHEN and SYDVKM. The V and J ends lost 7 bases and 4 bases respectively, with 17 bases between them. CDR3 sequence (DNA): TGTGCCAGCACCATACTCGGTGGGGGGAATCAGCCCCAGCATTTT. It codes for CASTILGGGNQPQHF.

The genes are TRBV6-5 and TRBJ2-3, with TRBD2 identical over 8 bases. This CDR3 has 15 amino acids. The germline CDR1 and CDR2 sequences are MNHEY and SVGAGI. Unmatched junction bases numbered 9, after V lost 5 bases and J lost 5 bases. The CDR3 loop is CASSQPGTRGDTQYF. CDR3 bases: TGTGCCAGCAGTCAGCCCGGGACTAGGGGAGATACGCAGTATTTT.

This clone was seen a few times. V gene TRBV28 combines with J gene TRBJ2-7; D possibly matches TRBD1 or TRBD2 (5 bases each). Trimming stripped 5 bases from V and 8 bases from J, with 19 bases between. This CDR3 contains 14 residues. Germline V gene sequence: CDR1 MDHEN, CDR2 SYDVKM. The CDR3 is CASSTPQGPHKQYV. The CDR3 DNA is TGTGCCAGCAGTACCCCCCAGGGACCGCACAAGCAGTACGTC.

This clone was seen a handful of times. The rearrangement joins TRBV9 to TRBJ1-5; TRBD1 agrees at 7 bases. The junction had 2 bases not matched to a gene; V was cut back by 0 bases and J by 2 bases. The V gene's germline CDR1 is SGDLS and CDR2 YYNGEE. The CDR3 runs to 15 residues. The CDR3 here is CASSVGQGGNQPQHF. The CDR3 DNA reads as TGTGCCAGCAGCGTAGGACAGGGCGGCAATCAGCCCCAGCATTTT.